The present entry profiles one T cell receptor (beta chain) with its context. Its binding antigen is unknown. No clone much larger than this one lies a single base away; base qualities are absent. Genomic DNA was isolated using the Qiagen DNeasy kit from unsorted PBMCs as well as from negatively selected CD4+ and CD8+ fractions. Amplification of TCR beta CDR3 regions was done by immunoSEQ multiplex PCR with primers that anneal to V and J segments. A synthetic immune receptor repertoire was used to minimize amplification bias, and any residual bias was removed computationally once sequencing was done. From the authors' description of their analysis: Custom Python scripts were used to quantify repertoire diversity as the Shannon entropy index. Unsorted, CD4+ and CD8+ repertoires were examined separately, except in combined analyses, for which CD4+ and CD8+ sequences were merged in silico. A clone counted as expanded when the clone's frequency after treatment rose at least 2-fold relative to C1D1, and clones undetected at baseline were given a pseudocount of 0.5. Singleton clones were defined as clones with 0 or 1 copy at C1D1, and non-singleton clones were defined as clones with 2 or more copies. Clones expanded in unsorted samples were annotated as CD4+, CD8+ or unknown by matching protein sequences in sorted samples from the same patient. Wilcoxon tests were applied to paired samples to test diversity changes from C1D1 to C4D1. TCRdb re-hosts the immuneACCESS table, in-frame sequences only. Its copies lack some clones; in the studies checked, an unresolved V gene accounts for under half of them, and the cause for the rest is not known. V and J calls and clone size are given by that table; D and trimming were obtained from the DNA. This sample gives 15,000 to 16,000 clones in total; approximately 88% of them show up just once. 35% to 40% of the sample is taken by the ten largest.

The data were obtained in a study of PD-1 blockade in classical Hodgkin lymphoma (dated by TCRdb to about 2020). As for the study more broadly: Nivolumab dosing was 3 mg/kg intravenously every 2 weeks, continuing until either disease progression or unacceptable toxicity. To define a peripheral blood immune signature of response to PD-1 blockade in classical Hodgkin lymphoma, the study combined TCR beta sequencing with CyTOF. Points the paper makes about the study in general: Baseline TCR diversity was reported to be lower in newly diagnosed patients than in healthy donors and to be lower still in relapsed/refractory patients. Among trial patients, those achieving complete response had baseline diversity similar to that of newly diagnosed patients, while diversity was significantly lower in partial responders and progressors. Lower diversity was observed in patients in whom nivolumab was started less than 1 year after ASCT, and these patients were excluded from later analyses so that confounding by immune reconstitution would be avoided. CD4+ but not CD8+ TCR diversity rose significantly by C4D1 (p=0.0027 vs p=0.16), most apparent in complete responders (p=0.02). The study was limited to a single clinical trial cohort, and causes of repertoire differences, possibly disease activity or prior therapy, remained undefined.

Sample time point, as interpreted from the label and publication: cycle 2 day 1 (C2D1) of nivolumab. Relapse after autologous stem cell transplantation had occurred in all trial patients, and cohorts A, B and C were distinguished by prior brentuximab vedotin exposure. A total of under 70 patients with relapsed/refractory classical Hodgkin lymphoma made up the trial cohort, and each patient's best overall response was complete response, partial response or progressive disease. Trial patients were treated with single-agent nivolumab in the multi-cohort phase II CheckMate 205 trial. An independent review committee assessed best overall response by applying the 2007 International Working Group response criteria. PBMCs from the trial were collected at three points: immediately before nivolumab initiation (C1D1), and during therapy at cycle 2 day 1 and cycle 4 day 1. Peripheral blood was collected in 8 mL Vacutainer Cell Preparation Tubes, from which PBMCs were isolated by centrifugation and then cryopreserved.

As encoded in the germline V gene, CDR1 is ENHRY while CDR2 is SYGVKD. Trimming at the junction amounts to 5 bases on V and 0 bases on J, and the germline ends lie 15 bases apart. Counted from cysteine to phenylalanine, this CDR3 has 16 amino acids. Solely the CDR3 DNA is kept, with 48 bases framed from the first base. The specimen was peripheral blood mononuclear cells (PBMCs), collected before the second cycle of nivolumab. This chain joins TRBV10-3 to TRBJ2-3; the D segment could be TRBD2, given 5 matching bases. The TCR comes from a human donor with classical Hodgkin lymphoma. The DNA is TGTGCCATCAGTCGGCGTTTGGGAGAGAGCACAGATACGCAGTATTTT. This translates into CAISRRLGESTDTQYF.